These 3 T cell receptor beta chains were sequenced from one sample in a study of shared clonotypes between healthy human individuals. Sequencing was performed with immunoSEQ multiplex PCR; in TCRdb, only in-frame clones are kept and a portion is missing. The data hold 2 million or so clones, with roughly 94% observed a single time. Sequenced: naive CD4+ T cells sorted from blood. Stated subset: CD45RA+ positively selected. The receptors originated from a man between 18 and 29 years old in good health.

The chain couples TRBV6-6 to TRBJ2-5; D may be TRBD2 (5 bases). The CDR3 consists of 13 residues. The germline gives CDR1 MNHNY, CDR2 SVGAGI (reference sequence). With 5 bases removed from V and 3 bases from J, the gap between germline ends came to 10 bases. The CDR3 coding sequence is TGTGCCAGCAGTACCGGGAAGGAAGAGACCCAGTACTTC. Protein: CASSTGKEETQYF.

The rearrangement links TRBV18 to TRBJ2-7; D ambiguous. V shed 3 bases and J shed 1 base, with 7 bases lying between them. Per germline, CDR1 KGHSH and CDR2 LQKENI. The CDR3 consists of 13 residues. The CDR3 loop reads CASSPPMSYEQYF. In DNA, the CDR3 is TGTGCCAGCTCACCGCCGATGTCCTACGAGCAGTACTTC.

The rearrangement links TRBV9 to TRBJ2-3, with TRBD1 identical over 8 bases. CDR3 size: 16 residues. The germline V gene has CDR1 SGDLS and CDR2 YYNGEE. V shed 0 bases and J 6 bases; nucleotides not matched to a gene: 9. DNA for the CDR3: TGTGCCAGCAGCGTAGTTTCAGGGGGCGCATCCGATACGCAGTATTTT. Translation gives CASSVVSGGASDTQYF.